This T cell receptor (beta chain) was sequenced for a study of T cell responses to AZD1222 COVID-19 vaccine. Study-wide results and limits: There were mostly white British donors and more females than males, and clonal diversity was possibly underestimated.

Libraries were prepared by immunoSEQ multiplex PCR; TCRdb keeps only in-frame clonotypes and omits some of them. In the table there are 150,000 to 200,000 clones, about 89% of which are singletons. A remark on this clone: As yet, its antigen is unknown.

The clonotype was recovered from an adult in good health. This specimen consisted of peripheral blood, obtained on day 0 of AZD1222 vaccination.

As DNA, the CDR3 is TGTGCCAGCGGGGGTTTATCCCTCCACTTT. Translation gives CASGGLSLHF. J is TRBJ1-6 and V is TRBV28, with D possibly being TRBD1 (5 bases). The germline V gene encodes CDR1 MDHEN and CDR2 SYDVKM. V lost 8 bases and J 14 bases, leaving 10 bases between the germline ends. The CDR3 extends over 10 amino acids.